This T cell receptor beta chain originates from a study of T cells after yellow fever vaccination. For the study at large: Fractions with few cells were prepared using SMART-Seq v4 Ultra Low Input.

Making TCR cDNA involved 5'RACE template switching, which added UMIs and a universal primer site. TCRdb reprocessed the 5' RACE reads via MiXCR and lists one record per CDR3 protein. The sample includes 400,000 to 450,000 distinct CDR3 sequences, roughly 20% of them seen just once. Study results and limitations: Subsequent booster samples again held most clones from primary vaccination (96% CD4, approximately 86% CD8). Faster peaking, at day 5 versus 15, marked a secondary response that was weaker.

This clonotype was counted only a few times. Its antigen is undetermined. This receptor was taken from a man younger than 30 who received the YFV17D yellow fever vaccine. The source material was PBMCs, sampled before the yellow fever booster vaccination.

CDR3 region: CASSPPLKTEAFF. The CDR3 DNA sequence: TGTGCCAGCTCACCACCTCTAAAAACTGAAGCTTTCTTT. The chain employs TRBV18 and TRBJ1-1; D gene ambiguous. Trimming stripped 0 bases from V and 5 bases from J, with 7 bases between. CDR1 is KGHSH and CDR2 is LQKENI in the germline V gene. This CDR3 comprises 13 residues.